Each of the 20 T cell receptor beta chains below was sequenced from the same sample in a study of shared clonotypes between healthy human individuals. Positively selected for CCR7, the CD45RO-negative cells used as naive CD8 cells excluded terminally differentiated effector memory CD45RA+ cells. The assay was immunoSEQ multiplex PCR, and TCRdb's table has in-frame clones only and misses some. The sample consists of some 2 million clones, around 96% of them appearing once. Sequences were obtained from naive CD8+ T cells sorted from blood. The receptors come from a man aged 18 to 30 in good health.

The gene calls are TRBV2 and TRBJ2-3, with D unresolved. V lost 4 bases and J lost 2, with 16 bases in between. This CDR3 is 16 amino acids long. CDR1 SNHLY and CDR2 FYNNEI come from the germline V gene. CDR3 in amino acids: CASSGSHTTHTDTQYF. The CDR3 DNA reads TGTGCCAGCAGTGGATCCCATACTACCCACACAGATACGCAGTATTTT. Combining the CDR3 with reference TRBV2 and TRBJ2-3 gives the whole variable domain EPEVTQTPSHQVTQMGQEVILRCVPISNHLYFYWYRQILGQKVEFLVSFYNNEISEKSEIFDDQFSVERPDGSNFTLKIRSTKLEDSAMYFCASSGSHTTHTDTQYFGPGTRLTVL.

A remark on this clone: The sample carries other DNA sequences with the same CDR3. The chain joins TRBV18 to TRBJ2-7, with a weak D call TRBD1 (5 bases). Germline V gene lookup returns CDR1 KGHSH and CDR2 LQKENI. Trimming removed 2 bases at V and 2 bases at J, with 7 bases between. The CDR3 sequence is 13 residues long. Here the CDR3 reads CASSPGAAYEQYF. CDR3 sequence (DNA): TGTGCCAGCTCACCAGGGGCTGCCTACGAGCAGTACTTC.

The chain has TRBV27 and TRBJ2-2, with 8 bases aligning to TRBD1. With V trimmed by 4 bases and J by 7 bases, 5 bases remained unmatched. CDR1 and CDR2 from the germline V gene are MNHEY and SMNVEV (reference sequence). This CDR3 contains 14 residues. CDR3 sequence reads: CASSSQGAGGELFF. The CDR3 bases are TGTGCCAGCAGTTCTCAGGGGGCTGGCGGGGAGCTGTTTTTT.

The CDR3 reads CASSDDMATGELFF. Written as DNA, the CDR3 is TGTGCCAGCAGTGATGATATGGCCACCGGGGAGCTGTTTTTT. J is TRBJ2-2 and V is TRBV6-1; D unclear. Germline V lookup: CDR1 MNHNS, CDR2 SASEGT. The CDR3 sequence is 14 residues long. The V and J ends lost 3 bases and 4 bases respectively, with 9 bases between them.

The chain uses TRBV6-6 and TRBJ1-1, with a tentative D call TRBD1 (6 bases). Germline assignment: CDR1 MNHNY and CDR2 SVGAGI (reference sequence). V lost 2 bases, J lost 7 bases, and 8 bases lay in between. This CDR3 has 12 residues. CDR3 in DNA: TGTGCCAGCAGTTACGGAGGGGGTGAAGCTTTCTTT. Translated: CASSYGGGEAFF.

This clone was seen once. V usage is TRBV6-5 and J usage is TRBJ1-2; tentatively, D is TRBD1 (6 bases). The CDR3 sequence is 13 residues long. Germline values: CDR1 MNHEY, CDR2 SVGAGI. V was pared by 2 bases and J by 4 bases, with 8 bases between. The CDR3 here is CASSYGDIYGYTF. CDR3 DNA sequence: TGTGCCAGCAGTTACGGGGACATCTATGGCTACACCTTC.

The J gene is TRBJ1-2, the V gene TRBV7-3, with D possibly being TRBD1 (6 bases). The CDR3 runs 13 residues. V lost 5 bases, J lost 7 bases, and 14 bases lay in between. The germline gives CDR1 SGHTA, CDR2 FQGTGA. The CDR3 spells CASSPSKGGGYTF. DNA of the CDR3: TGTGCCAGCAGCCCATCTAAAGGGGGTGGCTACACCTTC.

The chain is built from TRBV6-6 and TRBJ1-2, with unresolved D. The germline gives CDR1 MNHNY, CDR2 SVGAGI (reference sequence). The length of the CDR3 is 13 residues. Trimming took 4 bases from V and 6 from J, leaving 12 bases between them. The CDR3 is CASSLAPLDGYTF. The CDR3 region has the DNA TGTGCCAGCAGTTTGGCCCCCCTGGATGGCTACACCTTC.

The chain has TRBV13 and TRBJ2-1; TRBD2 matches at 12 bases. The CDR3 covers 15 residues. Germline lookup yields CDR1 PRHDT and CDR2 FYEKMQ (reference sequence). After removal of 3 bases from V and 15 bases from J, the junction contained 12 bases not matched to a gene. CDR3 nucleotide sequence: TGTGCCAGCAGCTTCGGGCTAGCGGGAGGGCCGATTGCGTTCTTC. It is translated as CASSFGLAGGPIAFF.

The rearrangement uses TRBV6-1 and TRBJ2-1; D unclear. The germline CDR1 and CDR2 sequences are MNHNS and SASEGT. The CDR3 contains 16 residues. Trimming took off 2 bases at V and 3 bases at J, with 14 bases between the two ends. The CDR3 nucleotides read TGTGCCAGCAGTGAACGCGAAACGCAGTACTACAATGAGCAGTTCTTC. Residues: CASSERETQYYNEQFF.

V and J are TRBV28 and TRBJ2-1; a weak D match, TRBD1 (8 bases). The CDR3 is made up of 15 amino acids. From germline, CDR1 is MDHEN and CDR2 SYDVKM. The germline V and J ends were trimmed by 5 bases and 4 bases, with 15 bases remaining between them. Written as DNA, the CDR3 is TGTGCCAGCAGTAAACAGGGGGGGATATACAATGAGCAGTTCTTC. Its protein is CASSKQGGIYNEQFF.

The CDR3 DNA reads TGTGCCAGCAGCGCCTCTAGCGGGGGGGTCAATCTACCCTACGAGCAGTACTTC. This encodes CASSASSGGVNLPYEQYF. V gene TRBV9 combines with J gene TRBJ2-7; 12 nucleotides line up with TRBD2. The J segment lost 2 bases and the V segment lost 3 bases, leaving 12 bases of the junction unmatched. The germline CDR1 and CDR2 sequences are SGDLS and YYNGEE. This CDR3 region has 18 residues.

This rearrangement joins TRBV28 to TRBJ2-7, with 7 bases matching TRBD1. Trimming at V came to 3 bases and at J to 6 bases, leaving 14 bases not matched to a gene. The CDR3 covers 16 residues. Per germline, CDR1 MDHEN and CDR2 SYDVKM. The CDR3 spells CASSFSTGALGGEQYF. In DNA form, the CDR3 reads TGTGCCAGCAGTTTTTCAACAGGGGCTCTGGGTGGCGAGCAGTACTTC.

This clone was observed once. V is TRBV28 and J is TRBJ1-1; D may be TRBD1 (5 bases). This CDR3 has 14 amino acids. Germline lookup yields CDR1 MDHEN and CDR2 SYDVKM. V was pared by 6 bases and J by 10 bases, with 21 bases between. The CDR3 sequence: CASSLLGGTRAAFF. The CDR3 DNA follows: TGTGCCAGCAGCCTACTCGGGGGGACCCGGGCAGCTTTCTTT.

The chain carries TRBV28 and TRBJ1-5; D remains ambiguous. V gave up 1 base and J gave up 0 bases, with 10 bases separating them. This CDR3 spans 16 amino acids. Germline CDR1 is MDHEN and CDR2 is SYDVKM. The CDR3 DNA reads TGTGCCAGCAGTTTATACCGGGGTTATAGCAATCAGCCCCAGCATTTT. Translating it yields CASSLYRGYSNQPQHF.

The chain uses TRBV9 and TRBJ2-7, with a tentative D call TRBD1 (6 bases). The CDR3 is 15 residues long. V lost 0 bases to trimming and J lost 4 bases, with 14 bases between them. Germline V gives CDR1 SGDLS, CDR2 YYNGEE. CDR3 protein: CASSVDPGVLYEQYF. In nucleotides, the CDR3 is TGTGCCAGCAGCGTAGATCCAGGGGTTTTGTACGAGCAGTACTTC.

The rearrangement joins TRBV19 to TRBJ1-3; D unclear. The CDR3 consists of 14 residues. CDR1 is LNHDA, CDR2 SQIVND, per germline (reference sequence). Trimming cost V 6 bases and J 0 bases, with 9 bases left between them. The CDR3 DNA sequence: TGTGCCAGTAGACCCCTACACTCTGGAAACACCATATATTTT. This codes for CASRPLHSGNTIYF.

This chain uses TRBV30 with TRBJ2-7; weak D call: TRBD1 (6 bases). Germline values: CDR1 GTSNPN, CDR2 SVGIG (reference sequence). V gave up 5 bases and J gave up 1 base, with 9 bases separating them. The length of the CDR3 is 12 residues. The CDR3 here is CAWGQKSYEQYF. The CDR3 DNA reads TGTGCCTGGGGACAGAAATCCTACGAGCAGTACTTC.

This rearrangement joins TRBV11-2 to TRBJ2-5, with 9 bases matching TRBD2. This CDR3 comprises 15 residues. V shed 1 base, J shed 4 bases, and the junction held 4 bases outside the gene matches. Germline V lookup: CDR1 SGHAT, CDR2 FQNNGV. The DNA for the CDR3 is TGTGCCAGCAGCTTAGGAGCGGGAGGCCGAGAGACCCAGTACTTC. It is translated as CASSLGAGGRETQYF.

This chain uses TRBV13 with TRBJ2-1; the D is unclear. The CDR3 runs 17 residues. Per germline, CDR1 PRHDT and CDR2 FYEKMQ (reference sequence). Trimming pared 3 bases from V and 2 bases from J, leaving 17 bases between. CDR3: CASSFANMVRPYNEQFF. The CDR3 bases are TGTGCCAGCAGCTTTGCCAACATGGTGCGCCCCTACAATGAGCAGTTCTTC.